These 14 T cell receptor beta chains originate from one sample sequenced in a study of OX40 agonist ivuxolimab in advanced cancers. Libraries were prepared through the immunoSEQ multiplex PCR assay. What TCRdb holds here is the immuneACCESS table cut down to in-frame rearrangements. Part of the clones is not present; checked against another copy, under half of the missing clones reflect an unresolved V gene, and the others are unexplained. A total of roughly 120,000 clones appear in this sample, over 85% of them only once. In total, the top ten clones hold approximately 0.29% of the sample. This specimen consisted of CD4+ or CD8+ T cells sorted from blood, obtained in a trial of the OX40 agonist ivuxolimab. Receptors originate from an adult with an advanced solid tumor such as melanoma, head and neck, liver or kidney cancer.

V usage is TRBV7-9 and J usage is TRBJ1-2, with TRBD1 matching over 10 bases. This CDR3 has 15 amino acids. Germline-derived CDR1 and CDR2 are SEHNR and FQNEAQ (reference sequence). J lost 4 bases, V lost 0 bases, and 2 bases had no gene match. The CDR3 spells CASSLAGQGIYGYTF. The CDR3 bases are TGTGCCAGCAGCTTAGCGGGACAGGGGATCTATGGCTACACCTTC.

J is TRBJ2-2 and V is TRBV7-6, with D maybe TRBD1 (6 bases). V shed 4 bases and J shed 7 bases, with 16 bases lying between them. Germline V CDR1 and CDR2: SGHVS, FNYEAQ. The CDR3 has 15 amino acids. The CDR3 coding sequence is TGTGCCAGCAGCTCGACCCCCGGGACAAACGGGGAGCTGTTTTTT. Translating it yields CASSSTPGTNGELFF.

The chain has TRBV6-5 and TRBJ1-2; D unclear. The CDR3 is 14 amino acids. The V end lost 5 bases, the J end lost 7 bases, and 17 bases lay between the germline ends. Germline values: CDR1 MNHEY, CDR2 SVGAGI. The CDR3 DNA follows: TGTGCCAGCAGTGAACAAGGACCGAGCAGTGGCTACACCTTC. Amino acids: CASSEQGPSSGYTF.

This chain connects TRBV6-5 to TRBJ1-2; TRBD1 matches 7 bases. Germline trimming cut 6 bases from V and 7 bases from J; bases unmatched to any gene: 8. In germline, CDR1 is MNHEY, CDR2 SVGAGI. The CDR3 spans 13 residues. CDR3 region: CASSRTGRGGYTF. The CDR3 DNA sequence: TGTGCCAGCAGCAGGACAGGAAGAGGTGGCTACACCTTC.

The rearrangement joins TRBV28 to TRBJ1-2, with D uncertain. Trimming shortened V by 6 bases and J by 1 base, and 6 bases separated the two germline ends. From germline, CDR1 is MDHEN and CDR2 SYDVKM. The CDR3 runs to 12 residues. In DNA, the CDR3 is TGTGCCAGCAGGGATTATAACTATGGCTACACCTTC. This gives the protein CASRDYNYGYTF.

V usage is TRBV6-5 and J usage is TRBJ1-1; 9 bases match TRBD1. V lost 7 bases, J lost 4 bases, and 10 bases stayed unmatched. CDR3 size: 15 residues. Germline V lookup: CDR1 MNHEY, CDR2 SVGAGI. CDR3 bases: TGTGCCAGCAAGTTTATGGGACAGGGTGGCACTGAAGCTTTCTTT. Protein product: CASKFMGQGGTEAFF.

The chain couples TRBV28 to TRBJ1-1; D might be TRBD1 (6 bases). V lost 5 bases and J 1 base, leaving 14 bases between the germline ends. Germline CDR1 and CDR2: MDHEN and SYDVKM. The CDR3 is 15 amino acids. The CDR3 protein is CASSKGGAENTEAFF. The CDR3 DNA sequence: TGTGCCAGCAGTAAGGGGGGAGCGGAGAACACTGAAGCTTTCTTT.

DNA for the CDR3: TGTGCCAGCTCACCCGGGGTGTCTGATACGCAGTATTTT. Translated, it gives CASSPGVSDTQYF. This sequence joins TRBV18 and TRBJ2-3; weak D call: TRBD2 (5 bases). The CDR3 length is 13 residues. The germline gives CDR1 KGHSH, CDR2 LQKENI. The V gene lost 3 bases and the J gene lost 6 bases, with 10 bases spanning the gap.

The chain has TRBV7-2 and TRBJ2-1; D call uncertain. This CDR3 has 13 residues. Germline CDR1 and CDR2: SGHTA and FQGNSA. V lost 4 bases, J lost 7 bases, and 11 bases lay in between. The CDR3 here is CASSSDGLNEQFF. Written as DNA, the CDR3 is TGTGCCAGCAGCTCGGACGGGCTGAATGAGCAGTTCTTC.

CDR3 coding DNA: TGTGCCAGCAGTTACCAGGGACAAGAAGCTTTCTTT. Protein: CASSYQGQEAFF. This chain uses TRBV6-6 with TRBJ1-1; D possibly corresponds to TRBD1 (6 bases). CDR3 length equals 12 residues. Trimming removed 2 bases from V and 8 bases from J, with 9 bases in between. Germline values: CDR1 MNHNY, CDR2 SVGAGI (reference sequence).

The table lists this clone with a few counts. The gene calls are TRBV19 and TRBJ2-2; TRBD1 matches 9 bases. This CDR3 region has 13 residues. Germline trimming cut 6 bases from V and 7 bases from J; bases unmatched to any gene: 3. Per the germline V gene, CDR1 is LNHDA and CDR2 is SQIVND (reference sequence). In nucleotides, the CDR3 is TGTGCCAGTAGCGGGACAGGGAACGGGGAGCTGTTTTTT. This gives the protein CASSGTGNGELFF.

The chain combines TRBV7-9 with TRBJ2-3; 10 bases map to TRBD2. V trimming: 6 bases; J trimming: 0 bases; junction bases outside the gene matches: 3. The CDR3 consists of 15 residues. Germline CDR1 reads SEHNR; CDR2 reads FQNEAQ (reference sequence). CDR3 loop: CASRGTSESTDTQYF. The CDR3 coding sequence is TGTGCCAGCAGGGGGACTAGCGAAAGCACAGATACGCAGTATTTT.

A single count supports this clone. The V and J genes are TRBV7-2 and TRBJ1-5; D not certain. Germline values: CDR1 SGHTA, CDR2 FQGNSA. Trimming stripped 1 base from V and 11 bases from J, with 18 bases between. This CDR3 spans 15 amino acids. DNA for the CDR3: TGTGCCAGCAGCTTAGTAACACAAAGAGGAGCAGCCCAGCATTTT. Translation: CASSLVTQRGAAQHF.

The chain is built from TRBV9 and TRBJ2-3, with D unresolved. Germline V gene data show CDR1 as SGDLS and CDR2 as YYNGEE. V was cut by 0 bases and J by 5 bases, with 7 bases left in between. The CDR3 covers 13 residues. The DNA for the CDR3 is TGTGCCAGCAGCGTAGGAACGGGAGATACGCAGTATTTT. Protein: CASSVGTGDTQYF.